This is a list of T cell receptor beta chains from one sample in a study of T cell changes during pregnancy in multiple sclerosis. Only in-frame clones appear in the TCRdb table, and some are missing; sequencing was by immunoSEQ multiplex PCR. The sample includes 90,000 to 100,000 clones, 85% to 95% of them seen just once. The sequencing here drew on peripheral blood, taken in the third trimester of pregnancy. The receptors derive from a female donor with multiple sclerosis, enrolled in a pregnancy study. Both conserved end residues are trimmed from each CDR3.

ASRGQGEFSEAF	TRBJ1-1	TRBV5-1
AISGTSGIYNEQF	TRBJ2-1	TRBV10-3
ASSEFGGQGGASSYNEQF	TRBJ2-1	TRBV6-1
AGRQTNTGELF	TRBJ2-2	TRBV6-1
ASSLKGGRTDTQY	TRBJ2-3	TRBV5-6
ATISGPLNTEAF	TRBJ1-1	TRBV28
ASSEGLAGDDNEQF	TRBJ2-1	TRBV6-4
ASSLAGRGQRETQY	TRBJ2-5	TRBV7-9
ASSSPQGGRNTDTQY	TRBJ2-3	TRBV28
ASSSVGLGGDEQF	TRBJ2-1	TRBV9
ASSLGAGAGETQY	TRBJ2-5	TRBV7-9
ASSWASGSSYEQY	TRBJ2-7	TRBV5-1
ASSHTGFFSYEQY	TRBJ2-7	TRBV27
ASSLVRWMRYNEQF	TRBJ2-1	TRBV5-8
ASSLLQGNSYEQY	TRBJ2-7	TRBV28
ASSLTGLYGYT	TRBJ1-2	TRBV28
ASRFRTGNEKLF	TRBJ1-4	TRBV5-1
ASSLGQPYEQY	TRBJ2-7	TRBV19
ASSFGQALSGYT	TRBJ1-2	TRBV11-1
ASSPGTGRFVETQY	TRBJ2-5	TRBV7-3
ASSVAERGSYT	TRBJ1-2	TRBV9
ASSWDRRDYT	TRBJ1-2	TRBV28
ASRRDRISYNEQF	TRBJ2-1	TRBV2
ASSPPVSGGGCSNQPQH	TRBJ1-5	TRBV23-1
ASSSTQNTEAF	TRBJ1-1	TRBV7-3
ASSYMGGREY	TRBJ2-4	TRBV6-5
ATSPGVFTEAF	TRBJ1-1	TRBV15
ASRQDASYLYEQY	TRBJ2-7	TRBV5-1
ASIPPSGTQWNQPQH	TRBJ1-5	TRBV27
ATSRPGEGRKETQY	TRBJ2-5	TRBV15
ASSLENRANQPQH	TRBJ1-5	TRBV7-2
ASSYGLRNEQF	TRBJ2-1	TRBV27
ASSDWTSGAANTGELF	TRBJ2-2	TRBV2
ASSYSTSSYEQY	TRBJ2-7	TRBV6-6
ASSLLGELF	TRBJ2-2	TRBV27
ASSALAGNEQY	TRBJ2-7	TRBV2
ASSTGQGVDYGYT	TRBJ1-2	TRBV19
ASSLAPGYEQY	TRBJ2-7	TRBV11-2
ASSVDRDSKSSYEQY	TRBJ2-7	TRBV9
ASSLGDLGGVEQF	TRBJ2-1	TRBV5-1
ASSFGTGSNEQF	TRBJ2-1	TRBV7-6
ASSREGQGIDTQY	TRBJ2-3	TRBV11-1
ASGEAGRMNTEAF	TRBJ1-1	TRBV11-1